This T cell receptor beta chain was captured by sequencing in a study of glioma-infiltrating T cells. Trimming took 7 bases from V and 0 from J, leaving 25 bases between them. This CDR3 is built from 18 residues. Germline V gives CDR1 MNHEY, CDR2 SMNVEV (reference sequence). A word on this clonotype: A single base separates this from a much larger clone, so it may be a read error.

TCR alpha and beta CDR3 regions were amplified from RNA using iRepertoire nested multiplex PCR. TCRdb recomputed calls from the multiplex PCR reads with MiXCR, one row per CDR3 protein. This sample yields around 170,000 distinct CDR3 sequences, of which more than 35% are seen a single time; 5.2% belongs to the top ten. The source material was glioma tissue, nonneoplastic brain tissue, or PBMCs (not recorded which). This clonotype originated in a human donor with low-grade glioma or glioblastoma, undergoing nonglioma brain surgery, or in good health (not recorded which). The chain recombines TRBV27 with TRBJ2-7; TRBD2 is a possible D gene (5 bases). The CDR3 DNA sequence: TGTGCCAGCAATCGAAGCAAACCGGAAGGGAGCTTCTCCTACGAGCAGTACTTC. This encodes CASNRSKPEGSFSYEQYF.